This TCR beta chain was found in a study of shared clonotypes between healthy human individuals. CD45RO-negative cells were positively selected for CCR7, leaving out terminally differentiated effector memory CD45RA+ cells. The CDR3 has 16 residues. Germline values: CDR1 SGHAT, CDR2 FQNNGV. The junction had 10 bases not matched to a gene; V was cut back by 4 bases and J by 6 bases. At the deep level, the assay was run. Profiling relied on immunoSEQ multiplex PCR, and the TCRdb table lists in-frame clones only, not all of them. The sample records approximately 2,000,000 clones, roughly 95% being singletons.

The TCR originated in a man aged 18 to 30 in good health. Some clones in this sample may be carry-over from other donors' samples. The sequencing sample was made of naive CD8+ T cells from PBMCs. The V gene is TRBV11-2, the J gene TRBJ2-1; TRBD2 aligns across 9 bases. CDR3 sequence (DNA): TGTGCCAGCAGCTCATTATCGGTAGCGGGAGTCAATGAGCAGTTCTTC. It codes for CASSSLSVAGVNEQFF. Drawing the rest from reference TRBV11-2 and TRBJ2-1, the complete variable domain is EAGVAQSPRYKIIEKRQSVAFWCNPISGHATLYWYQQILGQGPKLLIQFQNNGVVDDSQLPKDRFSAERLKGVDSTLKIQPAKLEDSAVYLCASSSLSVAGVNEQFFGPGTRLTVL.